The 7 T cell receptor beta chains presented below share a single source sample, sequenced in a study of CXCR3-negative and CXCR3-positive naive CD8 T cells. Antigen specificity for these receptors is unknown. The TRB cDNA libraries were prepared by 5' RACE with UMI labels. TCRdb reanalyzed the 5' RACE reads and collapses them to one entry per CDR3 protein, without DNA. This sample carries 90,000 to 150,000 distinct CDR3 sequences, with approximately 0.38% going to the ten biggest clones. General study results and limits: CXCR3-positive naive cells carried more hydrophobic TRB CDR3s than CXCR3-negative naive cells did.

Source material: naive CXCR3+ CD8+ T cells from blood. Subset: CD45RO-CCR7+CD27+CD95- naive CD8+ T cells expressing CXCR3 (TNR3+). The receptor set was obtained from a human donor in good health. Some clones in this sample may be carry-over from other donors' samples.

The chain couples TRBV13 to TRBJ2-3; TCRdb names TRBD1, which stays unverified in the absence of DNA. The germline V gene encodes CDR1 PRHDT and CDR2 FYEKMQ (reference sequence). This CDR3 spans 17 amino acids. CDR3: CASSSPGTGPSTDTQYF.

The chain has TRBV9 and TRBJ2-5; TCRdb calls TRBD1, which cannot be checked without DNA. Germline V CDR1 and CDR2: SGDLS, YYNGEE. This CDR3 region has 13 residues. The CDR3 sequence: CASSLGQVETRYF.

The chain has TRBV28 and TRBJ1-5; TCRdb returns TRBD1, unconfirmable since there is no DNA. The CDR3 length is 14 residues. Germline values: CDR1 MDHEN, CDR2 SYDVKM. The CDR3 protein is CASSPPGWGQPQHF.

The genes are TRBV20-1 and TRBJ2-1; with no DNA, the TCRdb D assignment of TRBD2 cannot be verified. The germline V gene has CDR1 DFQATT and CDR2 SNEGSKA (reference sequence). This CDR3 comprises 14 residues. The chain's CDR3 is CSALAGGSYNEQFF.

The chain couples TRBV10-3 to TRBJ2-3; TCRdb gives TRBD2 as the D gene, but with no DNA this cannot be confirmed. There are 15 residues in the CDR3. CDR1 is ENHRY and CDR2 is SYGVKD in the germline V gene. CDR3 loop: CAISESGTSTDTQYF.

This chain joins TRBV3-1 and TRBJ1-2. The CDR3 is 16 residues long. CDR1 and CDR2 (germline): LGHDT, YNNKEL (reference sequence). The CDR3 loop is CASSQALGWRNYGYTF. Full variable domain (outside the CDR3, taken from reference TRBV3-1 and TRBJ1-2): DTAVSQTPKYLVTQMGNDKSIKCEQNLGHDTMYWYKQDSKKFLKIMFSYNNKELIINETVPNRFSPKSPDKAHLNLHINSLELGDSAVYFCASSQALGWRNYGYTFGSGTRLTVV.

This chain uses TRBV5-5 with TRBJ2-1; absent DNA, TCRdb's TRBD2 call cannot be checked. The CDR3 extends over 16 amino acids. The germline gives CDR1 SGHKS, CDR2 YYEKEE (reference sequence). CDR3 protein: CASSPAAAAIDNEQFF.